A selection of T cell receptor beta chains follows, all from one sample in a study of cytotoxic CD8 clonotypes in ibrutinib-treated CLL. Assay used: immunoSEQ multiplex PCR; TCRdb lists only in-frame clones, some missing. The sample comprises tens of thousands of clones, approximately 86% of which are singletons, and under 6% rests with the top ten. This specimen consisted of PBMCs, obtained before ibrutinib treatment. Receptors originate from a human donor with chronic lymphocytic leukemia. CDR3s include the opening cysteine and the closing phenylalanine or tryptophan. Fields, in order: D gene, clone size, V gene, J gene, CDR3 protein, CDR3 DNA. The D gene is left open where the match is weak. Size is stated for part of the rows, as once, few or many counts, or as a class when the clone is expanded.

d_gene: TRBD2; abundance: .; v_gene: TRBV19; j_gene: TRBJ2-3; CDR3aa: CASTLGLASGRPSTDTQYF; CDR3nt: TGTGCCAGTACCCTAGGCTTGGCTAGCGGGAGACCTAGCACAGATACGCAGTATTTT
d_gene: .; abundance: .; v_gene: TRBV2; j_gene: TRBJ2-3; CDR3aa: CARTWGGTQYF; CDR3nt: TGTGCCAGAACCTGGGGTGGTACGCAGTATTTT
d_gene: .; abundance: .; v_gene: TRBV5-1; j_gene: TRBJ1-4; CDR3aa: CASSRQSTNEKLFF; CDR3nt: TGCGCCAGCAGCCGACAGTCAACTAATGAAAAACTGTTTTTT
d_gene: .; abundance: .; v_gene: TRBV6-5; j_gene: TRBJ2-1; CDR3aa: CASSWQGMNEQFF; CDR3nt: TGTGCCAGCAGTTGGCAGGGTATGAATGAGCAGTTCTTC
d_gene: .; abundance: .; v_gene: TRBV29-1; j_gene: TRBJ1-5; CDR3aa: CSVARGNNQPQHF; CDR3nt: TGCAGCGTTGCCCGCGGGAATAATCAGCCCCAGCATTTT
d_gene: .; abundance: .; v_gene: TRBV4-2; j_gene: TRBJ1-5; CDR3aa: CASSLRVTRDKGNQPQHF; CDR3nt: TGTGCCAGCAGCCTCAGGGTTACCAGGGATAAGGGCAATCAGCCCCAGCATTTT
d_gene: .; abundance: few; v_gene: TRBV16; j_gene: TRBJ1-2; CDR3aa: CASSLTGRGPYGYTF; CDR3nt: TGTGCCAGCAGCCTCACCGGGAGGGGACCCTATGGCTACACCTTC
d_gene: .; abundance: .; v_gene: TRBV6-5; j_gene: TRBJ2-5; CDR3aa: CASTVWRGSRETQYF; CDR3nt: TGTGCCAGCACGGTTTGGCGCGGATCGCGGGAGACCCAGTACTTC
d_gene: .; abundance: once; v_gene: TRBV5-1; j_gene: TRBJ1-6; CDR3aa: CASSLVLGRENSPLHF; CDR3nt: TGCGCCAGCAGCTTGGTCTTGGGCAGGGAGAATTCACCCCTCCACTTT
d_gene: .; abundance: .; v_gene: TRBV28; j_gene: TRBJ2-3; CDR3aa: CASRTRAGLSTDTQYF; CDR3nt: TGTGCCAGCAGAACCAGAGCGGGTCTAAGCACAGATACGCAGTATTTT
d_gene: .; abundance: .; v_gene: TRBV6-6; j_gene: TRBJ2-7; CDR3aa: CASSTQLGGTYEQYF; CDR3nt: TGTGCCAGCAGCACTCAACTAGGGGGGACCTACGAGCAGTACTTC
d_gene: .; abundance: .; v_gene: TRBV6-6; j_gene: TRBJ1-1; CDR3aa: CASTVGGTEAFF; CDR3nt: TGTGCCAGCACCGTCGGAGGTACTGAAGCTTTCTTT
d_gene: TRBD1; abundance: few; v_gene: TRBV6-1; j_gene: TRBJ1-2; CDR3aa: CASSDLGTGEAGGYTF; CDR3nt: TGTGCCAGCAGTGACCTGGGGACAGGGGAAGCGGGTGGCTACACCTTC
d_gene: TRBD2; abundance: .; v_gene: TRBV7-6; j_gene: TRBJ2-2; CDR3aa: CASSPRTSGGTGELFF; CDR3nt: TGTGCCAGCAGCCCGAGGACTAGCGGGGGTACCGGGGAGCTGTTTTTT
d_gene: TRBD1; abundance: .; v_gene: TRBV2; j_gene: TRBJ2-4; CDR3aa: CASRLRGTVGIQYF; CDR3nt: TGTGCCAGCAGACTAAGGGGGACAGTGGGGATTCAGTACTTC
d_gene: .; abundance: .; v_gene: TRBV7-9; j_gene: TRBJ1-1; CDR3aa: CASSQYLGVPKNTEAFF; CDR3nt: TGTGCCAGCAGCCAATACCTCGGGGTCCCCAAGAACACTGAAGCTTTCTTT
d_gene: TRBD2; abundance: .; v_gene: TRBV9; j_gene: TRBJ2-3; CDR3aa: CASSARPELAESSTDTQYF; CDR3nt: TGTGCCAGCAGCGCAAGACCTGAACTAGCGGAGAGTAGCACAGATACGCAGTATTTT
d_gene: TRBD2; abundance: .; v_gene: TRBV29-1; j_gene: TRBJ2-1; CDR3aa: CSVEGLAGFYNEQFF; CDR3nt: TGCAGCGTGGAGGGACTAGCGGGTTTCTACAATGAGCAGTTCTTC
d_gene: .; abundance: .; v_gene: TRBV6-1; j_gene: TRBJ1-5; CDR3aa: CASRGNENSNQPQHF; CDR3nt: TGTGCCAGCAGGGGAAATGAGAATAGCAATCAGCCCCAGCATTTT
d_gene: .; abundance: .; v_gene: TRBV27; j_gene: TRBJ2-7; CDR3aa: CASSFGPPTYEQYF; CDR3nt: TGTGCCAGCAGTTTTGGACCACCAACCTACGAGCAGTACTTC
d_gene: .; abundance: .; v_gene: TRBV6-6; j_gene: TRBJ1-2; CDR3aa: CASSLTGPYGYTF; CDR3nt: TGTGCCAGCAGTCTAACCGGTCCCTATGGCTACACCTTC
d_gene: .; abundance: .; v_gene: TRBV5-5; j_gene: TRBJ2-7; CDR3aa: CASSPGQSSSYEQYF; CDR3nt: TGTGCCAGCAGCCCGGGACAATCGAGCTCCTACGAGCAGTACTTC
d_gene: .; abundance: .; v_gene: TRBV10-1; j_gene: TRBJ1-2; CDR3aa: CASSPIHENYGYTF; CDR3nt: TGCGCCAGCAGTCCGATACACGAGAACTATGGCTACACCTTC
d_gene: TRBD1; abundance: .; v_gene: TRBV30; j_gene: TRBJ1-3; CDR3aa: CAWGGTGGSGNTTYF; CDR3nt: TGTGCCTGGGGAGGGACAGGGGGTAGTGGAAACACCACATATTTT
d_gene: .; abundance: once; v_gene: TRBV9; j_gene: TRBJ2-1; CDR3aa: CASSVSPVRNNEQFF; CDR3nt: TGTGCCAGCAGCGTAAGTCCAGTCCGAAACAATGAGCAGTTCTTC
d_gene: TRBD1; abundance: .; v_gene: TRBV5-1; j_gene: TRBJ2-1; CDR3aa: CASSPLTGTGLNEQFF; CDR3nt: TGCGCCAGCAGCCCCCTTACCGGGACAGGGTTAAATGAGCAGTTCTTC
d_gene: .; abundance: .; v_gene: TRBV6-5; j_gene: TRBJ2-1; CDR3aa: CASRRVTGTYNEQFF; CDR3nt: TGTGCCAGCCGCCGCGTAACAGGGACCTACAATGAGCAGTTCTTC
d_gene: TRBD2; abundance: .; v_gene: TRBV4-1; j_gene: TRBJ2-3; CDR3aa: CASSLTSGADTQYF; CDR3nt: TGCGCCAGCAGCCTGACTAGCGGGGCAGATACGCAGTATTTT
d_gene: TRBD1; abundance: once; v_gene: TRBV28; j_gene: TRBJ2-7; CDR3aa: CASRSPGQTYEQYF; CDR3nt: TGTGCCAGCAGGTCACCGGGACAGACCTACGAGCAGTACTTC
d_gene: TRBD1; abundance: .; v_gene: TRBV4-2; j_gene: TRBJ1-3; CDR3aa: CASSPGQGVGNTIYF; CDR3nt: TGTGCCAGCAGCCCAGGACAGGGTGTAGGGAACACCATATATTTT
d_gene: TRBD2; abundance: .; v_gene: TRBV6-1; j_gene: TRBJ2-3; CDR3aa: CASSEAPAGAPDTQYF; CDR3nt: TGTGCCAGCAGTGAAGCGCCAGCGGGAGCGCCTGATACGCAGTATTTT
d_gene: .; abundance: .; v_gene: TRBV6-5; j_gene: TRBJ2-7; CDR3aa: CASTGRWGEQYF; CDR3nt: TGTGCCAGCACTGGACGTTGGGGGGAGCAGTACTTC
d_gene: .; abundance: .; v_gene: TRBV20-1; j_gene: TRBJ1-2; CDR3aa: CSADGGGYTF; CDR3nt: TGCAGTGCCGATGGAGGGGGCTACACCTTC
d_gene: .; abundance: .; v_gene: TRBV28; j_gene: TRBJ1-2; CDR3aa: CASSLDNYGYTF; CDR3nt: TGTGCCAGCAGTTTAGATAACTATGGCTACACCTTC
d_gene: TRBD1; abundance: few; v_gene: TRBV6-5; j_gene: TRBJ2-1; CDR3aa: CASADRGRNEQFF; CDR3nt: TGTGCCAGCGCGGACAGGGGGCGAAATGAGCAGTTCTTC
d_gene: .; abundance: .; v_gene: TRBV5-4; j_gene: TRBJ2-3; CDR3aa: CASSPDRSPDTQYF; CDR3nt: TGTGCCAGCAGCCCCGACAGGAGCCCAGATACGCAGTATTTT
d_gene: .; abundance: .; v_gene: TRBV27; j_gene: TRBJ2-7; CDR3aa: CASSLRAWFEGEFYEQYF; CDR3nt: TGTGCCAGCAGTCTAAGGGCCTGGTTTGAGGGAGAGTTCTACGAGCAGTACTTC
d_gene: .; abundance: .; v_gene: TRBV18; j_gene: TRBJ2-5; CDR3aa: CASSPALQETQYF; CDR3nt: TGTGCCAGCTCACCCGCCCTCCAAGAGACCCAGTACTTC
d_gene: TRBD2; abundance: .; v_gene: TRBV7-2; j_gene: TRBJ2-3; CDR3aa: CASSPPSGRTDTQYF; CDR3nt: TGTGCCAGCAGCCCGCCTAGCGGGAGAACAGATACGCAGTATTTT
d_gene: .; abundance: .; v_gene: TRBV19; j_gene: TRBJ2-7; CDR3aa: CASKGEPAYEQYF; CDR3nt: TGTGCCAGTAAAGGGGAGCCCGCCTACGAGCAGTACTTC
d_gene: .; abundance: .; v_gene: TRBV27; j_gene: TRBJ2-1; CDR3aa: CASSFGPNFINNEQFF; CDR3nt: TGTGCCAGCAGTTTTGGGCCCAACTTTATTAACAATGAGCAGTTCTTC
d_gene: .; abundance: .; v_gene: TRBV6-5; j_gene: TRBJ2-7; CDR3aa: CASSSSSAYSYEQYF; CDR3nt: TGTGCCAGCAGTTCTTCTAGCGCATACTCCTACGAGCAGTACTTC
d_gene: .; abundance: .; v_gene: TRBV7-9; j_gene: TRBJ2-7; CDR3aa: CASSLQGNGAYEQYF; CDR3nt: TGTGCCAGCAGCTTGCAGGGTAACGGTGCTTACGAGCAGTACTTC
d_gene: TRBD2; abundance: medium-sized; v_gene: TRBV5-8; j_gene: TRBJ2-2; CDR3aa: CASSRASGRYTGELFF; CDR3nt: TGTGCCAGCAGCAGAGCCAGCGGGAGGTACACCGGGGAGCTGTTTTTT
d_gene: TRBD2; abundance: .; v_gene: TRBV18; j_gene: TRBJ2-1; CDR3aa: CASSPGTSGSTHNEQFF; CDR3nt: TGTGCCAGCTCCCCCGGGACTAGCGGAAGTACACACAATGAGCAGTTCTTC
d_gene: .; abundance: once; v_gene: TRBV6-5; j_gene: TRBJ1-1; CDR3aa: CASSSAESTYTEAFF; CDR3nt: TGTGCCAGCAGTTCAGCGGAGTCCACCTACACTGAAGCTTTCTTT
d_gene: .; abundance: once; v_gene: TRBV27; j_gene: TRBJ1-5; CDR3aa: CASSLWGAQPQHF; CDR3nt: TGTGCCAGCAGTTTATGGGGGGCCCAGCCCCAGCATTTT
d_gene: .; abundance: .; v_gene: TRBV7-8; j_gene: TRBJ1-1; CDR3aa: CASSHFSTEAFF; CDR3nt: TGTGCCAGCAGCCACTTCTCCACTGAAGCTTTCTTT
d_gene: TRBD1; abundance: .; v_gene: TRBV10-1; j_gene: TRBJ2-2; CDR3aa: CASSRDRGYTGELFF; CDR3nt: TGCGCCAGCAGCCGAGACAGGGGCTACACCGGGGAGCTGTTTTTT